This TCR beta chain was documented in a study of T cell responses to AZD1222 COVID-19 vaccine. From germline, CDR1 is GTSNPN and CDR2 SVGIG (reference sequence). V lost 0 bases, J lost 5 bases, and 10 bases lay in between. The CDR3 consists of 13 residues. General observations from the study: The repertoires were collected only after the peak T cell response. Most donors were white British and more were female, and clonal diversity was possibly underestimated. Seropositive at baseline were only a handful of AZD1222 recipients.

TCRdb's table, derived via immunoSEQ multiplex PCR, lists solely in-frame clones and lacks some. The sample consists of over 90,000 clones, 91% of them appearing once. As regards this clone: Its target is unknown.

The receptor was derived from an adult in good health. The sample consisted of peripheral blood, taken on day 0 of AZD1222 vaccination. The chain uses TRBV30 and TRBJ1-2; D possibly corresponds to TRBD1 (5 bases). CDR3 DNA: TGTGCCTGGAGTGTACTTTCAGGGTATGGCTACACCTTC. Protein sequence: CAWSVLSGYGYTF.